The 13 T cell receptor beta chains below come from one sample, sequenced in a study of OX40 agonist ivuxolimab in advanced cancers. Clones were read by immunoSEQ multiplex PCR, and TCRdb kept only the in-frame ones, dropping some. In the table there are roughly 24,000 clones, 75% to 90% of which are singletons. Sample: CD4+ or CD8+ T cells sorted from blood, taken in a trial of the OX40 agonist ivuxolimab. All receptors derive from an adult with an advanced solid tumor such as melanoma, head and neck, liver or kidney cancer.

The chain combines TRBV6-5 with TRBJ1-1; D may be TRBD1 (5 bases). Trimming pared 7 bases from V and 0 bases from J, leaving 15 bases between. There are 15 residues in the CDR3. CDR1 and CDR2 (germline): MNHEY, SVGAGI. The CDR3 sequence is CASKSGPLMNTEAFF. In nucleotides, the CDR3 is TGTGCCAGCAAGTCAGGGCCTCTCATGAACACTGAAGCTTTCTTT.

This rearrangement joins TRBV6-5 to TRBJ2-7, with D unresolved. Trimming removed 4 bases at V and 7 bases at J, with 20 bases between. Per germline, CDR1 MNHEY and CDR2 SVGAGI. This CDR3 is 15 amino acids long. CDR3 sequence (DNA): TGTGCCAGCAGTTCACAGATGGGTTTCGACCTAGAGCAGTACTTC. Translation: CASSSQMGFDLEQYF.

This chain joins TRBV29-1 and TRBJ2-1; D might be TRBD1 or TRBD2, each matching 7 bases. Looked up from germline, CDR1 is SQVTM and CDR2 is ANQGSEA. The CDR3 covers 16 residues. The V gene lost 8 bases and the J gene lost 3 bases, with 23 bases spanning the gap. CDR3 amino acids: CSLSGGGSGLYNEQFF. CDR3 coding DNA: TGCAGCCTCTCAGGGGGGGGTAGCGGACTCTACAATGAGCAGTTCTTC.

DNA of the CDR3: TGCGCCAGCAGCGATGGGGGTCACGAGCAGTACTTC. Its translation: CASSDGGHEQYF. The genes are TRBV4-1 and TRBJ2-7; TRBD1 or TRBD2 may be the D gene (5 bases each). From germline, CDR1 is MGHRA and CDR2 YSYEKL. The CDR3 is made up of 12 amino acids. The germline V and J ends were trimmed by 5 bases and 5 bases, with 10 bases remaining between them.

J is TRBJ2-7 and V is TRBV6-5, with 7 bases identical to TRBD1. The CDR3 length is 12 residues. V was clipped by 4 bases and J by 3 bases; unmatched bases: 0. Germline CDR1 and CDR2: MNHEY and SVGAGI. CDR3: CASSWDSYEQYF. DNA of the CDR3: TGTGCCAGCAGTTGGGACAGCTACGAGCAGTACTTC.

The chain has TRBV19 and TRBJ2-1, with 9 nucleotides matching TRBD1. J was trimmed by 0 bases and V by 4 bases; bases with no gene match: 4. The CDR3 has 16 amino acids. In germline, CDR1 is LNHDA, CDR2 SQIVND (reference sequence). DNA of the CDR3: TGTGCCAGTAGTACCGGACAGGGGAGCTCCTACAATGAGCAGTTCTTC. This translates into CASSTGQGSSYNEQFF.

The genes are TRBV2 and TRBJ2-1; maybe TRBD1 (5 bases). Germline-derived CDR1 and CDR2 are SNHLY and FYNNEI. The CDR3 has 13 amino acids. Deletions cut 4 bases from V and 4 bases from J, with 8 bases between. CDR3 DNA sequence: TGTGCCAGCAGTGGGACACGGTACAATGAGCAGTTCTTC. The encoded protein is CASSGTRYNEQFF.

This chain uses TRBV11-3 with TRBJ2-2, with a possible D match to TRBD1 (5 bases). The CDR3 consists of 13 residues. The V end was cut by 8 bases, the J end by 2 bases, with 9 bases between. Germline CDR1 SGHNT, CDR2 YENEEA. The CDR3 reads CASGAFNTGELFF. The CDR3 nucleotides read TGTGCCAGCGGGGCATTCAACACCGGGGAGCTGTTTTTT.

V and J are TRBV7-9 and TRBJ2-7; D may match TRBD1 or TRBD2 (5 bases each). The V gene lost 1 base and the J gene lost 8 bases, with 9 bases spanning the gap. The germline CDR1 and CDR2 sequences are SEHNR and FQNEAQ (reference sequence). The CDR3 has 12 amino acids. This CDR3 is CASSLGVGQQYF. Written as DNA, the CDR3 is TGTGCCAGCAGCTTAGGGGTGGGACAGCAGTACTTC.

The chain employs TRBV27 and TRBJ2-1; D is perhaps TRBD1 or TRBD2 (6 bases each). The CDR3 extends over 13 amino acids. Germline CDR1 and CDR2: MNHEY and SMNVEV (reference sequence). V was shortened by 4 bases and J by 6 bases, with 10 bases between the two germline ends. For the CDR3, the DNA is TGTGCCAGCAGTTGGAGGGGGGCCAATGAGCAGTTCTTC. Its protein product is CASSWRGANEQFF.

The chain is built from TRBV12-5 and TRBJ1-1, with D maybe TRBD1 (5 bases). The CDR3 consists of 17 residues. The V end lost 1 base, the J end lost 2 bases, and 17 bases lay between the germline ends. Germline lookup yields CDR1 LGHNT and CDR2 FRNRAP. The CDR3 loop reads CASGLGRDSELNTEAFF. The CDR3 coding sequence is TGTGCTAGTGGTTTGGGCCGAGACAGTGAGCTTAACACTGAAGCTTTCTTT.

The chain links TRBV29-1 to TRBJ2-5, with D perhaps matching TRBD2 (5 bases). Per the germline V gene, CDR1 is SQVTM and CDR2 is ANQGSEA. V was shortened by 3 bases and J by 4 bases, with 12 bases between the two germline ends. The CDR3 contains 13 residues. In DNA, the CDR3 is TGCAGCGTTGAGGACCGCCGGGGAGAGACCCAGTACTTC. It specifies CSVEDRRGETQYF.

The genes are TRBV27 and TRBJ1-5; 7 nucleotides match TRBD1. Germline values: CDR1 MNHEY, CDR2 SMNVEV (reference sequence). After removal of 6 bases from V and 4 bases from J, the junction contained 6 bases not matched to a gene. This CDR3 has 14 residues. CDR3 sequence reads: CASRPGQSNQPQHF. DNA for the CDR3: TGTGCCAGCAGGCCGGGACAGAGTAATCAGCCCCAGCATTTT.